The 10 T cell receptor beta chains below come from one sample, sequenced in a study of OX40 agonist ivuxolimab in advanced cancers. Library preparation was by the immunoSEQ multiplex PCR assay. Not all clones reach the TCRdb copy of this immuneACCESS table, which keeps in-frame sequences only. Checked studies attribute under half of the gap to unresolved V genes and leave the rest unexplained. The sample has about 73,000 clones on record, around nine tenths of them singletons. The ten top clones hold roughly 0.68% of the sample. The specimen was CD4+ or CD8+ T cells sorted from blood, collected in a trial of the OX40 agonist ivuxolimab. The receptors stem from an adult with an advanced solid tumor such as melanoma, head and neck, liver or kidney cancer.

The J gene is TRBJ2-7, the V gene TRBV19; D may match TRBD1 or TRBD2 (5 bases each). Trimming removed 5 bases at V and 2 bases at J, with 16 bases between. The CDR3 runs to 15 residues. CDR1 and CDR2 (germline): LNHDA, SQIVND (reference sequence). CDR3 residues: CASSGRDDNAYEQYF. The CDR3 region has the DNA TGTGCCAGTAGTGGCCGGGACGACAACGCCTACGAGCAGTACTTC.

V and J are TRBV4-1 and TRBJ1-1; the match to TRBD1 covers 12 bases. The CDR3 is 17 residues long. The V gene end was trimmed by 3 bases and the J gene end by 2 bases; junction bases not matched to a gene: 7. Germline CDR1 MGHRA, CDR2 YSYEKL. The CDR3 coding sequence is TGCGCCAGCAGCCAGAGGGACAGGGGGCCCCTAAACACTGAAGCTTTCTTT. Translation gives CASSQRDRGPLNTEAFF.

The chain combines TRBV2 with TRBJ2-2; the match to TRBD1 covers 7 bases. J lost 6 bases, V lost 8 bases, and 9 bases had no gene match. CDR3 length: 14 residues. CDR1 and CDR2 from the germline V gene are SNHLY and FYNNEI. As DNA, the CDR3 is TGTGCCAGCGCAAGAGGGCAGGGGGCCGGGGAGCTGTTTTTT. This sequence encodes CASARGQGAGELFF.

The chain links TRBV27 to TRBJ1-2, with 8 nucleotides matching TRBD1. Trimming cost V 7 bases and J 4 bases; bases outside gene matches: 11. This CDR3 comprises 15 residues. The germline gives CDR1 MNHEY, CDR2 SMNVEV (reference sequence). The CDR3 spells CASKGQGALSYGYTF. The CDR3 bases are TGTGCCAGCAAGGGGCAGGGGGCGCTGAGCTATGGCTACACCTTC.

The J gene is TRBJ1-5, the V gene TRBV19, with D possibly TRBD1 on 6 matching bases. Germline lookup yields CDR1 LNHDA and CDR2 SQIVND (reference sequence). This CDR3 region has 15 residues. The V and J ends lost 3 bases and 2 bases respectively, with 11 bases between them. CDR3 in amino acids: CASSISRGGNQPQHF. In DNA form, the CDR3 reads TGTGCCAGTAGTATTTCCAGGGGCGGCAATCAGCCCCAGCATTTT.

The chain employs TRBV19 and TRBJ1-5; D remains unclear. The V gene's germline CDR1 is LNHDA and CDR2 SQIVND (reference sequence). Trimming pared 6 bases from V and 1 base from J, leaving 13 bases between. This CDR3 region has 15 residues. CDR3 residues: CASRGPGSSNQPQHF. The CDR3, as DNA: TGTGCCAGTAGAGGTCCAGGCTCCAGCAATCAGCCCCAGCATTTT.

This clone occurred a few times. V gene TRBV25-1 combines with J gene TRBJ1-4; perhaps TRBD1 as D (5 bases). The CDR3 has 15 residues. The V gene lost 1 base and the J gene lost 4 bases, with 10 bases spanning the gap. Looked up from germline, CDR1 is MGHDK and CDR2 is SYGVNS. This chain's CDR3 is CASSESTDYNEKLFF. CDR3 nucleotides: TGTGCCAGCAGTGAATCGACAGACTATAATGAAAAACTGTTTTTT.

This chain joins TRBV11-3 and TRBJ2-3, with 9 bases aligning to TRBD2. The V segment lost 0 bases and the J segment 1 base; nucleotides outside the gene matches: 2. Per the germline V gene, CDR1 is SGHNT and CDR2 is YENEEA. CDR3 length: 16 residues. CDR3 sequence reads: CASSLEAGGGTDTQYF. In DNA form, the CDR3 reads TGTGCCAGCAGCTTAGAAGCGGGGGGAGGCACAGATACGCAGTATTTT.

The V gene is TRBV4-3, the J gene TRBJ1-6; D is possibly TRBD1 (6 bases). Germline CDR1 is LGHNA and CDR2 is YSLEER. Trimming stripped 1 base from V and 7 bases from J, with 11 bases between. The CDR3 is made up of 15 amino acids. The CDR3 loop is CASSQGYRDNSPLHF. CDR3 nucleotides: TGCGCCAGCAGCCAAGGGTACAGGGACAATTCACCCCTCCACTTT.

The chain joins TRBV18 to TRBJ1-4, with a possible D match to TRBD1 (5 bases). Germline CDR1 is KGHSH and CDR2 is LQKENI. The CDR3 covers 13 residues. Deletions cut 4 bases from V and 8 bases from J, with 11 bases between. CDR3 sequence (DNA): TGTGCCAGCTCACTCCAAACAGGCGAAAAACTGTTTTTT. It encodes CASSLQTGEKLFF.